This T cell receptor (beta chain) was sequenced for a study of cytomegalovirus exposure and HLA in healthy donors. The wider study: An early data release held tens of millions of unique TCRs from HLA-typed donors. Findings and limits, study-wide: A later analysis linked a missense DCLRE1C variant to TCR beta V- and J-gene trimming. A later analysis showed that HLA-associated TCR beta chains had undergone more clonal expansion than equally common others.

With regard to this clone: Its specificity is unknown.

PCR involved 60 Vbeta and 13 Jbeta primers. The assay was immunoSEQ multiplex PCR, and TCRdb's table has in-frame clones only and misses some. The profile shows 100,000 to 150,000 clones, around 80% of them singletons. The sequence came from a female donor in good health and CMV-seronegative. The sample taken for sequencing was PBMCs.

The CDR3 bases are TGTGCCAGCAGCAAAGCGCACCTAAAATTACAGCCCCCTAACTATGGCTACACCTTC. Its translation is CASSKAHLKLQPPNYGYTF. The chain links TRBV21-1 to TRBJ1-2; the DNA was not compared with TRBD1, the D call given in the table. TRBV21-1 is designated a pseudogene. This CDR3 is 19 amino acids long.